These 7 T cell receptor beta chains share one sample of origin, sequenced in a study of blood T cell repertoires in COVID-19. Profiling relied on immunoSEQ multiplex PCR, and the TCRdb table lists in-frame clones only, not all of them. The sample includes around 57,000 clones, just under 90% of them seen just once. What was sequenced was peripheral blood. The source is a human donor with active COVID-19. The donor label of this sample is uncertain.

This chain joins TRBV7-2 and TRBJ2-5; tentative D call: TRBD1 (6 bases). V lost 5 bases and J 4 bases, leaving 14 bases between the germline ends. Per the germline V gene, CDR1 is SGHTA and CDR2 is FQGNSA. This CDR3 is 14 amino acids long. CDR3 amino acids: CASSPSRGGETQYF. The CDR3 DNA is TGTGCCAGCAGCCCTAGCAGGGGTGGAGAGACCCAGTACTTC.

This clone was counted once. The chain links TRBV6-5 to TRBJ1-6, with a tentative D call TRBD1 (5 bases). Germline V gene lookup returns CDR1 MNHEY and CDR2 SVGAGI. This CDR3 has 16 residues. V was shortened by 4 bases and J by 10 bases, with 20 bases between the two germline ends. The CDR3 bases are TGTGCCAGCAGTTTATGGCGACAGTTTCAGGGATCACCCCTCCACTTT. It yields the protein CASSLWRQFQGSPLHF.

V gene TRBV6-2 or TRBV6-3 combines with J gene TRBJ2-2, with 10 nucleotides matching TRBD2. Unmatched junction bases numbered 7, after V lost 0 bases and J lost 3 bases. CDR1 MNHEY and CDR2 SVGEGT come from the germline V gene. The CDR3 loop spans 18 amino acids. The CDR3 DNA reads TGTGCCAGCAGTTACTCCCTAGCGGGGGCCCGTTACACCGGGGAGCTGTTTTTT. Its protein is CASSYSLAGARYTGELFF.

This rearrangement joins TRBV30 to TRBJ2-5, with 9 bases fitting TRBD2. Germline-derived CDR1 and CDR2 are GTSNPN and SVGIG (reference sequence). The CDR3 consists of 13 residues. The J segment lost 4 bases and the V segment lost 3 bases, leaving 3 bases of the junction unmatched. The CDR3 here is CAWSRGRGETQYF. CDR3 DNA sequence: TGTGCCTGGAGCCGCGGGAGGGGAGAGACCCAGTACTTC.

The chain couples TRBV28 to TRBJ2-4; maybe TRBD2 (5 bases). The CDR3 totals 15 residues. V was pared by 6 bases and J by 0 bases, with 12 bases between. Germline loops: CDR1 MDHEN, CDR2 SYDVKM. The CDR3 nucleotides are TGTGCCAGCAGCCTATCCGGACTAGCCAAAAACATTCAGTACTTC. Amino acid sequence: CASSLSGLAKNIQYF.

The V and J genes are TRBV18 and TRBJ2-1; a possible D gene is TRBD2 (5 bases). The CDR3 spans 13 residues. V gave up 4 bases and J gave up 6 bases, with 10 bases separating them. Germline CDR1 KGHSH, CDR2 LQKENI. Written as DNA, the CDR3 is TGTGCCAGCTCACAATGGACTGGCAATGAGCAGTTCTTC. Protein: CASSQWTGNEQFF.

The CDR3 loop is CASSPSKSGNTGELFF. CDR3 DNA: TGCGCCAGCAGCCCTTCGAAAAGCGGGAACACCGGGGAGCTGTTTTTT. The chain links TRBV4-3 to TRBJ2-2, with a possible D match to TRBD2 (5 bases). The CDR3 is 16 amino acids. V lost 4 bases to trimming and J lost 1 base, with 13 bases between them. Germline V lookup: CDR1 LGHNA, CDR2 YSLEER.